The sequence of this TCR beta chain was determined in a study of blood T cells in healthy people across ages. This clonotype has only a few counts. Through a sample-barcoded 5' primer and a J-beta primer mix, a second PCR was run for roughly 6 to 12 cycles. TCRdb re-called the 5' RACE reads with MiXCR, one entry per CDR3 protein. The data show more than 450,000 distinct CDR3 sequences, roughly a quarter seen once. The germline V gene has CDR1 SGHTA and CDR2 FQGNSA. Trimming took off 3 bases at V and 1 base at J, with 9 bases between the two ends. This CDR3 is 14 amino acids long. The data also belong to a second study, concerning T cells of mothers and their children.

The chain couples TRBV7-2 to TRBJ1-1; no definite D call. This sequence was found in a boy between 2 and 10 years old in good health. The sequenced sample was blood. In DNA, the CDR3 is TGTGCCAGCAGCTTTTTAACGGCGAACACTGAAGCTTTCTTT. Residues: CASSFLTANTEAFF.